This T cell receptor (beta chain) was captured in a study of cytomegalovirus exposure and HLA in healthy donors. The repertoire was sequenced with immunoSEQ multiplex PCR; TCRdb's copy has only in-frame clones and lacks some. Here the sample spans more than 250,000 clones, 75% to 90% being singletons. Study conclusions and caveats: Reportedly, diagnosis of cytomegalovirus status by the classifier showed high specificity and sensitivity. Among TCR beta chains, those listed as cytomegalovirus-associated numbered over 150.

Donors came from a validation cohort of 90 to 150 subjects, distinct from the first 666-subject cohort. The ends were cut back, 1 base at V and 7 bases at J, with 14 bases in the middle. The CDR3 has 15 amino acids. CDR1 and CDR2 from the germline V gene are SGHTA and FQGNSA. Note on this clone: The target antigen is unknown.

Sample: PBMCs. The chain couples TRBV7-2 to TRBJ2-1, with D possibly matching TRBD2 (6 bases). This TCR derives from a young woman in good health and CMV-seronegative. The CDR3, as DNA: TGTGCCAGCAGCTTAGTGTACACTAGCTGGAATGAGCAGTTCTTC. This translates into CASSLVYTSWNEQFF. The full variable domain, rest sourced from reference TRBV7-2 and TRBJ2-1, is GAGVSQSPSNKVTEKGKDVELRCDPISGHTALYWYRQSLGQGLEFLIYFQGNSAPDKSGLPSDRFSAERTGGSVSTLTIQRTQQEDSAVYLCASSLVYTSWNEQFFGPGTRLTVL.